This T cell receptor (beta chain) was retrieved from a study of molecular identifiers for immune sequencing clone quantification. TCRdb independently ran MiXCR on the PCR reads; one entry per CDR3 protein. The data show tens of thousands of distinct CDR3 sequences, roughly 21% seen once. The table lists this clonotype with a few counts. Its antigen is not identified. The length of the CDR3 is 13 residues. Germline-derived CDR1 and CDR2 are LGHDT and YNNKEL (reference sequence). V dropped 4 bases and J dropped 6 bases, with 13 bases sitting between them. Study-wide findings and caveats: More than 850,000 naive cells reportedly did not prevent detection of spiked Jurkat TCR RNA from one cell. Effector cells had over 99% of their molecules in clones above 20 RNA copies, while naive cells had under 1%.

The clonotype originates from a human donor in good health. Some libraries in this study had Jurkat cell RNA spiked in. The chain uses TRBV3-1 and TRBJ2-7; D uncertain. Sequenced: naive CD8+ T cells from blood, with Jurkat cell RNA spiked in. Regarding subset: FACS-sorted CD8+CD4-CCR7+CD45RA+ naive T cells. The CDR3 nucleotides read TGTGCCAGCAGCCTCGGACGTACCCTCGAGCAGTACTTC. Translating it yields CASSLGRTLEQYF.